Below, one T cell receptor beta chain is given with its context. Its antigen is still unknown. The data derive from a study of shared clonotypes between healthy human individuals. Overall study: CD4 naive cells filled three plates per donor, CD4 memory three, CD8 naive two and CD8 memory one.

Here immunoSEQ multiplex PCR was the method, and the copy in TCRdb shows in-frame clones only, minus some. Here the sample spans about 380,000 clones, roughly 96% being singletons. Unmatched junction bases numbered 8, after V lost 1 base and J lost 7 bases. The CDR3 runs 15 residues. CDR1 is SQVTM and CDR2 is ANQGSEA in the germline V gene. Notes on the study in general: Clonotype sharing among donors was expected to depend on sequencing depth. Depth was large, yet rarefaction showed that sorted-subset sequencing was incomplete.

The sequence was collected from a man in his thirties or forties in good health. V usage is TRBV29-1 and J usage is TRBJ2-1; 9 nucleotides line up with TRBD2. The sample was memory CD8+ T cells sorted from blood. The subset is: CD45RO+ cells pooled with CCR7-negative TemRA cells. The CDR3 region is CSVEGRLAGTNEQFF. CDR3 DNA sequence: TGCAGCGTTGAAGGACGCCTAGCGGGAACGAATGAGCAGTTCTTC.